Sequencing of this TCR beta chain was carried out in a study of blood T cell repertoires in COVID-19. The wider study: Specimens from acute and convalescent COVID-19 originated in the United States, Italy and Spain.

Per the study methods: Amplified reference gene primers provided the basis for estimating nucleated cell counts. Clones were sequenced by immunoSEQ multiplex PCR, and TCRdb holds only the in-frame ones, with some missing. V, J and clone size are those of that table, while D and trimming were read from the DNA. This sample carries more than 300,000 clones, 92% of them seen once, and the ten largest clones take about 18%. Individuals aged roughly 18 to 95 years were recruited from fewer than 25 US areas. The study assigned cohorts using participant-reported clinical history. The sequenced material came from PBMCs or T cells enriched from blood (not recorded which). The sequence was obtained from a woman aged 30 to 39 who had recovered from COVID-19.

Here the CDR3 DNA reads TGTGCCAGCTCAGTTACGGTCTACGAGCAGTACTTC. As protein: CASSVTVYEQYF. This chain links TRBV18 with TRBJ2-7; the D is unclear. The CDR3 covers 12 residues. V lost 5 bases and J 3 bases, leaving 8 bases between the germline ends. Looked up from germline, CDR1 is KGHSH and CDR2 is LQKENI.